The next 30 T cell receptor beta chains were all read from a single sample in a study of blood T cell repertoires in COVID-19. Libraries were prepared by immunoSEQ multiplex PCR; TCRdb keeps only in-frame clonotypes and omits some of them. The top ten hold approximately 10% of the sample, which has about 29,000 clones, roughly 84% seen once. Sequenced input: peripheral blood. These receptors originate from an elderly man with active COVID-19.

The CDR3 spells CASSQRGGSYNEQFF. The CDR3 DNA sequence: TGTGCCAGCAGCCAAAGGGGGGGCTCCTACAATGAGCAGTTCTTC. This chain joins TRBV3-1 (or the pseudogene TRBV3-2) and TRBJ2-1; D is possibly TRBD2 (7 bases). The germline V and J ends were trimmed by 2 bases and 0 bases, with 8 bases remaining between them. Germline CDR1 is LGHDT and CDR2 is YNNKEL (reference sequence). The CDR3 loop spans 15 amino acids.

The gene calls are TRBV10-3 and TRBJ1-6; weak D call: TRBD1 (6 bases). This CDR3 comprises 15 residues. Germline CDR1 ENHRY, CDR2 SYGVKD. V gave up 3 bases and J gave up 10 bases, with 16 bases separating them. The CDR3 DNA is TGTGCCATCAGTGACCCAACGGGGGGCGGGTCACCCCTCCACTTT. Its translation: CAISDPTGGGSPLHF.

The CDR3 coding sequence is TGTGCCAGTAAGCCCTTAGGGGGACCTGAAGCTTTCTTT. Its translation is CASKPLGGPEAFF. The chain recombines TRBV19 with TRBJ1-1; D is perhaps TRBD1 (6 bases). This CDR3 contains 13 residues. Germline assignment: CDR1 LNHDA and CDR2 SQIVND (reference sequence). Trimming stripped 7 bases from V and 6 bases from J, with 15 bases between.

CDR3 sequence: CASTPGANVLTF. DNA of the CDR3: TGTGCCAGCACTCCGGGGGCCAACGTCCTGACTTTC. This chain uses TRBV6-5 with TRBJ2-6; unclear D gene. The V gene lost 7 bases and the J gene lost 4 bases, with 5 bases spanning the gap. The CDR3 contains 12 residues. Germline V CDR1 and CDR2: MNHEY, SVGAGI.

V usage is TRBV11-2 and J usage is TRBJ1-2; no clear D gene. There are 12 residues in the CDR3. V lost 5 bases, J lost 4 bases, and 8 bases lay in between. The germline gives CDR1 SGHAT, CDR2 FQNNGV. CDR3 in amino acids: CASSRGPYGYTF. In DNA form, the CDR3 reads TGTGCCAGCAGCCGAGGGCCCTATGGCTACACCTTC.

V and J are TRBV5-6 and TRBJ1-3; 8 nucleotides line up with TRBD1. Trimming at V came to 4 bases and at J to 0 bases, leaving 6 bases not matched to a gene. The CDR3 contains 16 residues. Germline V gene lookup returns CDR1 SGHDT and CDR2 YYEEEE. The CDR3 loop is CASSVGQGNSGNTIYF. CDR3 DNA: TGTGCCAGCAGCGTTGGACAGGGTAACTCTGGAAACACCATATATTTT.

This sequence joins TRBV5-4 and TRBJ2-7; possible D gene TRBD2, 5 bases. CDR3 size: 12 residues. CDR1 is SGHNT and CDR2 is YYREEE in the germline V gene (reference sequence). Trimming took 3 bases from V and 4 from J, leaving 8 bases between them. The CDR3 here is CASSSEGYEQYF. DNA of the CDR3: TGTGCCAGCAGCTCTGAGGGATACGAGCAGTACTTC.

The chain employs TRBV5-1 and TRBJ2-2; D is unclear. The CDR3 is made up of 14 amino acids. Germline V CDR1 and CDR2: SGHRS, YFSETQ. V was pared by 4 bases and J by 2 bases, with 9 bases between. CDR3 protein: CASSRRFNTGELFF. The CDR3 region has the DNA TGCGCCAGCAGCCGGCGGTTTAACACCGGGGAGCTGTTTTTT.

The rearrangement links TRBV19 to TRBJ2-2; TRBD1 matches at 7 bases. Germline lookup yields CDR1 LNHDA and CDR2 SQIVND (reference sequence). The CDR3 is 14 amino acids. V gave up 7 bases and J gave up 3 bases; unmatched junction bases: 5. Here the CDR3 reads CASKGRGYTGELFF. The CDR3 nucleotides read TGTGCCAGTAAGGGCAGGGGGTACACCGGGGAGCTGTTTTTT.

This chain uses TRBV11-2 with TRBJ2-3; D gene ambiguous. From germline, CDR1 is SGHAT and CDR2 FQNNGV. Trimming removed 2 bases at V and 2 bases at J, with 8 bases between. The CDR3 contains 14 residues. In nucleotides, the CDR3 is TGTGCCAGCAGCTTATTTGAAGCCACAGATACGCAGTATTTT. It encodes CASSLFEATDTQYF. Variable domain in full (rest from reference TRBV11-2 and TRBJ2-3): EAGVAQSPRYKIIEKRQSVAFWCNPISGHATLYWYQQILGQGPKLLIQFQNNGVVDDSQLPKDRFSAERLKGVDSTLKIQPAKLEDSAVYLCASSLFEATDTQYFGPGTRLTVL.

The CDR3 coding sequence is TGTGCCAGCAGCTCTAGGGGGCCGGGACAGGGTCGAAGCAATCAGCCCCAGCATTTT. Encoded protein: CASSSRGPGQGRSNQPQHF. V usage is TRBV7-2 and J usage is TRBJ1-5; 9 bases are a match to TRBD1. The trim removed 4 bases at V and 1 base at J, leaving 14 bases unmatched. In germline, CDR1 is SGHTA, CDR2 FQGNSA. This CDR3 is built from 19 residues.

This clone has a single count. The chain combines TRBV29-1 with TRBJ2-1; 9 nucleotides agree with TRBD1. The CDR3 runs 16 residues. Looked up from germline, CDR1 is SQVTM and CDR2 is ANQGSEA. V trimming: 6 bases; J trimming: 1 base; junction bases outside the gene matches: 10. CDR3 in DNA: TGCAGCGTACGAGAAGTTGGGACAGGGTCCTACAATGAGCAGTTCTTC. Amino acids: CSVREVGTGSYNEQFF.

The J gene is TRBJ1-3, the V gene TRBV9; possible D gene TRBD1, 5 bases. V dropped 3 bases and J dropped 2 bases, with 9 bases sitting between them. The CDR3 totals 14 residues. Germline CDR1 reads SGDLS; CDR2 reads YYNGEE. The CDR3: CASSGDSPGNTIYF. CDR3 nucleotide sequence: TGTGCCAGCAGCGGAGACAGTCCTGGAAACACCATATATTTT.

The genes are TRBV19 and TRBJ1-1; D gene unclear. The CDR3 has 13 residues. Germline lookup yields CDR1 LNHDA and CDR2 SQIVND (reference sequence). Deletions cut 6 bases from V and 1 base from J, with 9 bases between. CDR3 in amino acids: CASRADKNTEAFF. In DNA form, the CDR3 reads TGTGCCAGTAGGGCAGACAAGAACACTGAAGCTTTCTTT.

This chain links TRBV28 with TRBJ2-3, with 7 positions matching TRBD1. V was pared by 1 base and J by 5 bases, with 9 bases of the junction left unmatched. The CDR3 runs to 16 residues. The germline V gene has CDR1 MDHEN and CDR2 SYDVKM. CDR3 coding DNA: TGTGCCAGCAGTTTATTGGGGGACAGATCAGGAGATACGCAGTATTTT. It encodes CASSLLGDRSGDTQYF.

The chain combines TRBV12-3 or TRBV12-4 with TRBJ2-7; TRBD1 aligns across 11 bases. The length of the CDR3 is 13 residues. Unmatched junction bases numbered 3, after V lost 6 bases and J lost 5 bases. CDR3 coding DNA: TGTGCCAGCAGGGACAGGGGGCTCGACGAGCAGTACTTC. Its translation: CASRDRGLDEQYF.

This rearrangement joins TRBV7-2 to TRBJ1-2, with D perhaps TRBD1 (6 bases). The CDR3 sequence is 13 residues long. Per the germline V gene, CDR1 is SGHTA and CDR2 is FQGNSA. V lost 2 bases, J lost 8 bases, and 12 bases lay in between. The CDR3 sequence is CASSLITGWGYTF. In nucleotides, the CDR3 is TGTGCCAGCAGCTTAATTACAGGGTGGGGCTACACCTTC. The entire variable domain, with the rest obtained from reference TRBV7-2 and TRBJ1-2, is as follows: GAGVSQSPSNKVTEKGKDVELRCDPISGHTALYWYRQSLGQGLEFLIYFQGNSAPDKSGLPSDRFSAERTGGSVSTLTIQRTQQEDSAVYLCASSLITGWGYTFGSGTRLTVV.

V gene TRBV6-4 combines with J gene TRBJ2-5, with D hard to call. CDR1 MRHNA and CDR2 SNTAGT come from the germline V gene. This CDR3 contains 9 residues. The CDR3 loop is CAFPGTQYF. In DNA, the CDR3 is TGTGCTTTTCCCGGGACCCAGTACTTC.

V gene TRBV7-8 combines with J gene TRBJ1-1; weak D call: TRBD1 (6 bases). Germline V gives CDR1 SGHVS, CDR2 FQNEAQ. The V gene lost 1 base and the J gene lost 4 bases, with 13 bases spanning the gap. The CDR3 sequence is 15 residues long. The CDR3, as DNA: TGTGCCAGCAGCTTAGAGGCAGGGGCTATCACTGAAGCTTTCTTT. The encoded protein is CASSLEAGAITEAFF.

CDR3 coding DNA: TGTGCCAGCAGCTTAGTGCTAGCGGGGGTGGTGGCGCAGTATTTT. Protein: CASSLVLAGVVAQYF. This chain uses TRBV7-9 with TRBJ2-3; 10 bases line up with TRBD2. Germline assignment: CDR1 SEHNR and CDR2 FQNEAQ (reference sequence). The CDR3 covers 15 residues. Unmatched junction bases numbered 8, after V lost 1 base and J lost 10 bases.

The chain is built from TRBV9 and TRBJ2-7, with 11 bases lining up with TRBD1. This CDR3 has 16 amino acids. Losses at the gene ends were 0 bases for V and 5 bases for J; bases not matched to a gene: 7. Per the germline V gene, CDR1 is SGDLS and CDR2 is YYNGEE. CDR3 residues: CASSVVEGQGVDEQYF. Here the CDR3 DNA reads TGTGCCAGCAGCGTAGTTGAGGGACAGGGGGTAGACGAGCAGTACTTC.

The genes are TRBV6-2 or TRBV6-3 and TRBJ2-5; 13 nucleotides line up with TRBD2. The CDR3 length is 15 residues. After removal of 6 bases from V and 5 bases from J, the junction contained 6 bases not matched to a gene. Germline lookup yields CDR1 MNHEY and CDR2 SVGEGT. Here the CDR3 reads CASSPGTSGDETQYF. Written as DNA, the CDR3 is TGTGCCAGCAGCCCGGGGACTAGCGGGGACGAGACCCAGTACTTC.

This chain connects TRBV19 to TRBJ1-2; possibly TRBD1 for D (5 bases). Germline CDR1 reads LNHDA; CDR2 reads SQIVND (reference sequence). Trimming took off 5 bases at V and 8 bases at J, with 21 bases between the two ends. The CDR3 has 15 amino acids. The CDR3 DNA reads TGTGCCAGTAGTCCGGACGGATTGGGGGGAAACGGCTACACCTTC. This codes for CASSPDGLGGNGYTF.

The rearrangement joins TRBV2 to TRBJ2-7; TRBD1 matches 9 bases. The length of the CDR3 is 16 residues. Germline loops: CDR1 SNHLY, CDR2 FYNNEI. The V segment lost 5 bases and the J segment 2 bases; nucleotides outside the gene matches: 10. CDR3 nucleotide sequence: TGTGCCAGCAGTAATCACCTGGGACAGGGCACCTACGAGCAGTACTTC. This codes for CASSNHLGQGTYEQYF.

The chain uses TRBV24-1 and TRBJ1-1, with 8 nucleotides matching TRBD1. The CDR3 has 13 amino acids. The J segment lost 0 bases and the V segment lost 11 bases, leaving 4 bases of the junction unmatched. CDR1 and CDR2 from the germline V gene are KGHDR and SFDVKD. The CDR3 spells CARRTGMNTEAFF. The CDR3 DNA follows: TGTGCCAGAAGGACAGGGATGAACACTGAAGCTTTCTTT.

V and J are TRBV6-4 and TRBJ1-5; TRBD1 is a possible D gene (5 bases). This CDR3 is built from 16 residues. V gave up 5 bases and J gave up 2 bases, with 16 bases separating them. Germline-derived CDR1 and CDR2 are MRHNA and SNTAGT. DNA for the CDR3: TGTGCCAGCAGTCCCTCGGGGGGAGTTGGCAATCAGCCCCAGCATTTT. Protein: CASSPSGGVGNQPQHF.

This chain's CDR3 is CRAGNTEAFF. The CDR3 DNA reads as TGCAGGGCGGGGAACACTGAAGCTTTCTTT. The chain couples TRBV20-1 to TRBJ1-1, with D unclear. Germline-derived CDR1 and CDR2 are DFQATT and SNEGSKA (reference sequence). The CDR3 spans 10 residues.

This clone appeared a single time. The chain employs TRBV10-1 and TRBJ2-1; 11 bases match TRBD2. CDR1 is WNHNN and CDR2 is SYGVQD in the germline V gene (reference sequence). V was clipped by 6 bases and J by 4 bases; unmatched bases: 8. The CDR3 runs to 16 residues. CDR3 protein: CASSQDTSGGYNEQFF. The CDR3 DNA is TGCGCCAGCAGCCAGGACACTAGCGGGGGATACAATGAGCAGTTCTTC.

The chain carries TRBV5-4 and TRBJ2-7; perhaps TRBD1 as D (6 bases). Trimming took 5 bases from V and 2 from J, leaving 20 bases between them. CDR3 length: 16 amino acids. Per germline, CDR1 SGHNT and CDR2 YYREEE (reference sequence). CDR3 nucleotides: TGTGCCAGCAGTCCGACTTTCAGGGGTGAACCCTACGAGCAGTACTTC. This codes for CASSPTFRGEPYEQYF.

V is TRBV19 and J is TRBJ1-6; no reliable D call. The V end was cut by 3 bases, the J end by 6 bases, with 6 bases between. CDR3 length: 13 amino acids. Germline CDR1 and CDR2: LNHDA and SQIVND (reference sequence). DNA for the CDR3: TGTGCCAGTAGTATCGGGGTTAATTCACCCCTCCACTTT. The encoded protein is CASSIGVNSPLHF. Filled out from reference TRBV19 and TRBJ1-6, the complete variable domain reads DGGITQSPKYLFRKEGQNVTLSCEQNLNHDAMYWYRQDPGQGLRLIYYSQIVNDFQKGDIAEGYSVSREKKESFPLTVTSAQKNPTAFYLCASSIGVNSPLHFGNGTRLTVT.